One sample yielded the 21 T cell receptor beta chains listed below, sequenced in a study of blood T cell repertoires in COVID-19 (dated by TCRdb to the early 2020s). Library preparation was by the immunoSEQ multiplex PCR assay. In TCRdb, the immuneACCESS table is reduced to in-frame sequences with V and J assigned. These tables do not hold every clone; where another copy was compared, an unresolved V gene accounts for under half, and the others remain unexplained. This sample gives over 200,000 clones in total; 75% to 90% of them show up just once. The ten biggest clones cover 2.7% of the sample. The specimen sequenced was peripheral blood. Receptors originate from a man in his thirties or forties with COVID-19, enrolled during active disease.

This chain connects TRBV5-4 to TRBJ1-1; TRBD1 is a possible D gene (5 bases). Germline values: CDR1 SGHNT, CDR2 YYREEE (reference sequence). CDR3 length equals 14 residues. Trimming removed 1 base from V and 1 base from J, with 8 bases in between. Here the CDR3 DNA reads TGTGCCAGCAGCTTGCTTCAGGGGAACACTGAAGCTTTCTTT. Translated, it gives CASSLLQGNTEAFF. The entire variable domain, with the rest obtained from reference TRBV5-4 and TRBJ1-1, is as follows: ETGVTQSPTHLIKTRGQQVTLRCSSQSGHNTVSWYQQALGQGPQFIFQYYREEENGRGNFPPRFSGLQFPNYSSELNVNALELDDSALYLCASSLLQGNTEAFFGQGTRLTVV.

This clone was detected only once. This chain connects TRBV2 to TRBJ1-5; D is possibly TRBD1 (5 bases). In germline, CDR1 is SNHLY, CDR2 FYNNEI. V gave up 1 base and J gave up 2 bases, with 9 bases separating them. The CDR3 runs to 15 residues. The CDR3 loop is CASSEEQVRNQPQHF. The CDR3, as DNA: TGTGCCAGCAGTGAAGAACAGGTTCGCAATCAGCCCCAGCATTTT.

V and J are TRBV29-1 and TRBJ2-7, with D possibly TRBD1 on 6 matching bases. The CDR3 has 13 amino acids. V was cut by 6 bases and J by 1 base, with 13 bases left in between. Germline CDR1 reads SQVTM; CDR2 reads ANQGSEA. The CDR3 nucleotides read TGCAGCGTCTCCAGGGGAAGATCCTACGAGCAGTACTTC. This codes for CSVSRGRSYEQYF.

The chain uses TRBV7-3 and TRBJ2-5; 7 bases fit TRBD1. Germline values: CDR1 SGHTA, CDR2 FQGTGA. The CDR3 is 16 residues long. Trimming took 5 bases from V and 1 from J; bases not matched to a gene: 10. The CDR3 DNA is TGTGCCAGCAGCGAAAGCCAACCAGGGGGCCAAGAGACCCAGTACTTC. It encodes CASSESQPGGQETQYF.

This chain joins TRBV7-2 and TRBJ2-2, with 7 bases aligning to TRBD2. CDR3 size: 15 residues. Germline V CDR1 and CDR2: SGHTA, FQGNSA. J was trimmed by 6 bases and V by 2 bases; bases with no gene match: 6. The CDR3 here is CASSLLGLEAGELFF. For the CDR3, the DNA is TGTGCCAGCAGCTTATTAGGACTAGAGGCCGGGGAGCTGTTTTTT.

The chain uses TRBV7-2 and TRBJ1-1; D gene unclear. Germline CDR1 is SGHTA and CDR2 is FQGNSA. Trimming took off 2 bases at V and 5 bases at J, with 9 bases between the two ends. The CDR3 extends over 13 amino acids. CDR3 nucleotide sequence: TGTGCCAGCAGCTTAAACATATGGACTGAAGCTTTCTTT. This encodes CASSLNIWTEAFF. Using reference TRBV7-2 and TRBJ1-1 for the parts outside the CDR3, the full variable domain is GAGVSQSPSNKVTEKGKDVELRCDPISGHTALYWYRQSLGQGLEFLIYFQGNSAPDKSGLPSDRFSAERTGGSVSTLTIQRTQQEDSAVYLCASSLNIWTEAFFGQGTRLTVV.

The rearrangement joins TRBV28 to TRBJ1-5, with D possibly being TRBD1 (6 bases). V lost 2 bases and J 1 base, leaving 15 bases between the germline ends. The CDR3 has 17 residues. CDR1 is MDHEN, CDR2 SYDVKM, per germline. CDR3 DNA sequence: TGTGCCAGCAGTTTACTACAGGGTTGGGGCAGCAATCAGCCCCAGCATTTT. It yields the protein CASSLLQGWGSNQPQHF.

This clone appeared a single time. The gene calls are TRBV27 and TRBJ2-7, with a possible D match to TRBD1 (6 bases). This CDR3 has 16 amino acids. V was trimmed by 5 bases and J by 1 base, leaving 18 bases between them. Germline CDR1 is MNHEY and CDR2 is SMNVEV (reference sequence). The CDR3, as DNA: TGTGCCAGCAGTCAAGGGCAGGGGAAATTGTCCTACGAGCAGTACTTC. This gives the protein CASSQGQGKLSYEQYF.

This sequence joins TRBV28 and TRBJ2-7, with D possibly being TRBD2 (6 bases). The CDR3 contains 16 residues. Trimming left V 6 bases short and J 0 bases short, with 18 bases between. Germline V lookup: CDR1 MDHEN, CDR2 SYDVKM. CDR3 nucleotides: TGTGCCAGCAGGATTAGGGCCCGGGGGAGCTCCTACGAGCAGTACTTC. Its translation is CASRIRARGSSYEQYF.

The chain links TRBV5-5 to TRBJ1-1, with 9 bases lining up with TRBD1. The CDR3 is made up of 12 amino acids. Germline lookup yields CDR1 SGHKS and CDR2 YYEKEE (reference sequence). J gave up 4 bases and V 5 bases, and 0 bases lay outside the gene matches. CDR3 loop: CASRDRGTEAFF. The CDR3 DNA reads TGTGCCAGCAGGGACAGGGGCACTGAAGCTTTCTTT.

The CDR3 sequence is CASSYSPQNTEAFF. CDR3 nucleotides: TGTGCCAGCAGTTACTCCCCACAGAACACTGAAGCTTTCTTT. The chain is built from TRBV6-5 and TRBJ1-1; unclear D gene. Germline CDR1 and CDR2: MNHEY and SVGAGI. V lost 0 bases and J lost 1, with 6 bases in between. The CDR3 is 14 amino acids.

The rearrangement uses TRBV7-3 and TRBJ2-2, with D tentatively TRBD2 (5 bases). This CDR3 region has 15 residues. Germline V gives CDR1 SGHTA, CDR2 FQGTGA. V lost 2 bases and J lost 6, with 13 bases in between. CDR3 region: CASSLVLGSSGELFF. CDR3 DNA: TGTGCCAGCAGCTTAGTACTAGGATCGTCCGGGGAGCTGTTTTTT.

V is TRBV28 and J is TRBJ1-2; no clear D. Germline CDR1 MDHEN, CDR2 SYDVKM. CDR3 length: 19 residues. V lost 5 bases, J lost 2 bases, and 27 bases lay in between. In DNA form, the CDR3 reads TGTGCCAGCAGTCCGCCCCATGAGGCAGCCACAACTATGAACTATGGCTACACCTTC. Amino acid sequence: CASSPPHEAATTMNYGYTF.

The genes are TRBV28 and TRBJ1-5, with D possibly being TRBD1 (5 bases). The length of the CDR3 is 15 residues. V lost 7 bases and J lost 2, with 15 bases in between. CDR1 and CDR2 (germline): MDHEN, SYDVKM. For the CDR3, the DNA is TGTGCCAGCATCCCCTGGGGGGGAGGCAATCAGCCCCAGCATTTT. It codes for CASIPWGGGNQPQHF.

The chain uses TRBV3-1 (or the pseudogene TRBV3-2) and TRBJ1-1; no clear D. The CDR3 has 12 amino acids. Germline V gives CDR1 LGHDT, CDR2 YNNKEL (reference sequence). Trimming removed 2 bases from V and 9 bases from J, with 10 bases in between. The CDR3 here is CASSQMPTKAFF. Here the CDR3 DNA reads TGTGCCAGCAGCCAAATGCCAACTAAAGCTTTCTTT.

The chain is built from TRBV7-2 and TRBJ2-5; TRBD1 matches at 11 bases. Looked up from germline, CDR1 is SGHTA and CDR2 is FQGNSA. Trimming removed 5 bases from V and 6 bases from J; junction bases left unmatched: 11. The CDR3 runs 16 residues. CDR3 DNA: TGTGCCAGCAGCCCCAGGACAGGGGGCGCCGGTAAGACCCAGTACTTC. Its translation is CASSPRTGGAGKTQYF.

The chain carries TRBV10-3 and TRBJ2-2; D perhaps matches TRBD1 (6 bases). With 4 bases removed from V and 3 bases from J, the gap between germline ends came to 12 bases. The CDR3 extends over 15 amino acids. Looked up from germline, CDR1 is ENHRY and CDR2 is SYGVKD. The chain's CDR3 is CAISGDKTYTGELFF. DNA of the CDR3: TGTGCCATCAGTGGGGACAAAACCTACACCGGGGAGCTGTTTTTT.

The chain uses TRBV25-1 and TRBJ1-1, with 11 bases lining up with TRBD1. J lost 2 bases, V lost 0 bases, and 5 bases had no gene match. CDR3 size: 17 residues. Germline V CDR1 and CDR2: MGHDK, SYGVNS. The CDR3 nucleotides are TGTGCCAGCAGTGAATATGGACAGGGGGCGCGAAACACTGAAGCTTTCTTT. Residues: CASSEYGQGARNTEAFF.

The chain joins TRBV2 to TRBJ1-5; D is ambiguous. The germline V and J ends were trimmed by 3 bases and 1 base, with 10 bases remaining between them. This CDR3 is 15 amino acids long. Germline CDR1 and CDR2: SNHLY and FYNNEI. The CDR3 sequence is CASSESNLSNQPQHF. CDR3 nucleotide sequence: TGTGCCAGCAGTGAGAGTAATCTGAGCAATCAGCCCCAGCATTTT.

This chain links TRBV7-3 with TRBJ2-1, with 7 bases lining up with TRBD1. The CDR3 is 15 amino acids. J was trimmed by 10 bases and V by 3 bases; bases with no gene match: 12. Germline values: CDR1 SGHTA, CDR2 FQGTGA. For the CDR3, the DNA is TGTGCCAGCAGCTTGGGCCAGGGGGTGGGATGGGAGCAGTTCTTC. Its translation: CASSLGQGVGWEQFF.

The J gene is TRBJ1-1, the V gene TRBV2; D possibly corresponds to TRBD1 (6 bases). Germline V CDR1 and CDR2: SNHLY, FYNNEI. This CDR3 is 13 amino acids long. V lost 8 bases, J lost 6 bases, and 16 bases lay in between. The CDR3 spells CASGKEQGAEAFF. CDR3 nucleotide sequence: TGTGCCAGCGGAAAGGAACAGGGAGCTGAAGCTTTCTTT.